Listed below are T cell receptor beta chains from one sample, sequenced in a study of siplizumab effects on memory and regulatory T cells. TCRdb's table, derived via immunoSEQ multiplex PCR, lists solely in-frame clones and lacks some. The profile shows about 100,000 clones, about nine tenths of them singletons. The sample consisted of CD4+ T cells sorted from blood. These receptors came from a human donor in good health. The CDR3 runs from the conserved cysteine through the conserved F or W. D genes are given only for firm matches. Size values are once, few and many counts, or a class for expanded clones, and some rows have none.

>TRBV4-3|TRBJ1-3|NA|NA
CASSQARQSTSGNTIYF
TGCGCCAGCAGCCAAGCTCGCCAGTCCACCTCTGGAAACACCATATATTTT
>TRBV6-1|TRBJ2-1|NA|NA
CASSDRGHEQFF
TGTGCCAGCAGTGACCGGGGCCATGAGCAGTTCTTC
>TRBV7-2|TRBJ2-5|NA|NA
CASSIASSGGARETQYF
TGTGCCAGCAGCATAGCCTCTAGTGGGGGGGCCCGGGAGACCCAGTACTTC
>TRBV28|TRBJ1-6|NA|TRBD1
CASNFRGGQSPLHF
TGTGCCAGCAATTTTCGAGGGGGCCAATCACCCCTCCACTTT
>TRBV5-4|TRBJ2-6|NA|NA
CASSYRTLRANVLTF
TGTGCCAGCAGCTACCGGACACTTCGGGCCAACGTCCTGACTTTC
>TRBV5-4|TRBJ2-5|NA|NA
CASSGDAALKTQYF
TGTGCCAGCAGCGGGGACGCCGCCTTAAAGACCCAGTACTTC
>TRBV7-7|TRBJ2-2|NA|NA
CASSPRGFGDTGELFF
TGTGCCAGCAGCCCCCGGGGCTTCGGTGACACCGGGGAGCTGTTTTTT
>TRBV19|TRBJ1-5|NA|NA
CASSGAGFNQPQHF
TGTGCCAGCAGCGGGGCAGGGTTCAATCAGCCCCAGCATTTT
>TRBV28|TRBJ1-2|NA|TRBD1
CASNDRGRKYGYTF
TGTGCCAGCAACGACAGGGGGCGCAAGTATGGCTACACCTTC
>TRBV7-2|TRBJ2-7|NA|NA
CASSYGGYEQYF
TGTGCCAGCAGCTACGGGGGATACGAGCAGTACTTC
>TRBV12-5|TRBJ2-3|NA|NA
CASVRWDTDTQYF
TGTGCTAGTGTCCGTTGGGACACAGATACGCAGTATTTT
>TRBV9|TRBJ2-5|once|TRBD2
CASSPSGGAREQYF
TGTGCCAGCAGCCCGAGCGGGGGGGCCCGGGAGCAGTACTTC
>TRBV2|TRBJ2-2|NA|NA
CASSVQGSDTGELFF
TGTGCCAGCAGTGTCCAGGGGAGTGACACCGGGGAGCTGTTTTTT
>TRBV7-2|TRBJ1-1|NA|NA
CASSLQGLYTEAFF
TGTGCCAGCAGCTTACAGGGTCTTTACACTGAAGCTTTCTTT
>TRBV7-6|TRBJ2-2|NA|NA
CASSLVSSGGELFF
TGTGCCAGCAGCTTAGTTAGTTCGGGAGGGGAGCTGTTTTTT
>TRBV9|TRBJ1-4|once|NA
CASSNTRGGPTNEKLFF
TGTGCCAGCAGTAATACCAGGGGCGGTCCAACTAATGAAAAACTGTTTTTT
>TRBV4-1|TRBJ2-6|once|TRBD2
CASSQGGLAGRVAGANVLTF
TGCGCCAGCAGCCAAGGGGGACTAGCGGGGAGGGTCGCTGGGGCCAACGTCCTGACTTTC
>TRBV6-5|TRBJ1-1|NA|TRBD1
CASRDRVANTEAFF
TGTGCCAGCAGAGACAGGGTAGCGAACACTGAAGCTTTCTTT
>TRBV5-1|TRBJ2-1|NA|TRBD2
CASSFSGLDGNEQFF
TGCGCCAGCAGCTTTAGCGGGTTAGATGGCAATGAGCAGTTCTTC
>TRBV7-3|TRBJ1-1|few|TRBD1
CASSVDRWNTEAFF
TGTGCCAGCAGCGTGGACAGGTGGAACACTGAAGCTTTCTTT
>TRBV6-6|TRBJ2-3|NA|TRBD2
CASSYSHAGGTDTQYF
TGTGCCAGCAGTTACTCCCATGCGGGGGGCACAGATACGCAGTATTTT
>TRBV6-1|TRBJ2-5|NA|TRBD2
CASSEFRASGQETQYF
TGTGCCAGCAGTGAATTTAGGGCTAGCGGCCAAGAGACCCAGTACTTC
>TRBV29-1|TRBJ1-2|NA|NA
CSVELNYGYTF
TGCAGCGTTGAACTAAACTATGGCTACACCTTC
>TRBV2|TRBJ1-3|NA|NA
CASSDSAGSGNTIYF
TGTGCCAGCAGTGATTCGGCAGGCTCTGGAAACACCATATATTTT
>TRBV28|TRBJ2-2|NA|NA
CASSGRNTGELFF
TGTGCCAGCAGTGGCAGAAACACCGGGGAGCTGTTTTTT
>TRBV18|TRBJ1-4|NA|TRBD1
CASSRLLTGGIRATNEKLFF
TGTGCCAGCTCACGTCTCCTGACAGGGGGCATTCGTGCAACTAATGAAAAACTGTTTTTT
>TRBV15|TRBJ2-7|NA|NA
CATSSYYEQYF
TGTGCCACCAGCAGCTACTACGAGCAGTACTTC
>TRBV4-1|TRBJ1-2|NA|NA
CASSQGRGESYGYTF
TGCGCCAGCAGCCAAGGTCGAGGGGAGTCCTATGGCTACACCTTC
>TRBV11-3|TRBJ1-1|NA|TRBD1
CASSWDSGTEAFF
TGTGCCAGCAGCTGGGACAGCGGCACTGAAGCTTTCTTT
>TRBV9|TRBJ2-3|NA|TRBD2
CASRRTSGGADTQYF
TGTGCCAGCAGAAGGACTAGCGGGGGGGCAGATACGCAGTATTTT
>TRBV29-1|TRBJ2-1|NA|NA
CSVEESSYNEQFF
TGCAGCGTTGAGGAAAGCTCCTACAATGAGCAGTTCTTC
>TRBV6-5|TRBJ2-2|NA|TRBD1
CASTGQGAGELFF
TGTGCCAGCACCGGACAGGGGGCCGGGGAGCTGTTTTTT